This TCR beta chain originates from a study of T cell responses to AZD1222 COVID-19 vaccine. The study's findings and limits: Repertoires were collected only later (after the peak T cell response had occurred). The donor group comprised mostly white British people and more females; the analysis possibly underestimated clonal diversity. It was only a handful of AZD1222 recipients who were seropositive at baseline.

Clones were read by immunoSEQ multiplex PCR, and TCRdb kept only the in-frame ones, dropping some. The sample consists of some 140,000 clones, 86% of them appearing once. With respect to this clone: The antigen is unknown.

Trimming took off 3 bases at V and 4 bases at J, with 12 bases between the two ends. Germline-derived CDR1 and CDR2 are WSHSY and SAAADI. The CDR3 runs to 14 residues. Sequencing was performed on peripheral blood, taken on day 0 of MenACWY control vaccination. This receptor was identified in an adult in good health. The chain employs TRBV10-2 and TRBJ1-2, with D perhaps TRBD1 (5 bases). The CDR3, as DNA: TGCGCCAGCAGTGATAACAGGTCCCGCTATGGCTACACCTTC. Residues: CASSDNRSRYGYTF.